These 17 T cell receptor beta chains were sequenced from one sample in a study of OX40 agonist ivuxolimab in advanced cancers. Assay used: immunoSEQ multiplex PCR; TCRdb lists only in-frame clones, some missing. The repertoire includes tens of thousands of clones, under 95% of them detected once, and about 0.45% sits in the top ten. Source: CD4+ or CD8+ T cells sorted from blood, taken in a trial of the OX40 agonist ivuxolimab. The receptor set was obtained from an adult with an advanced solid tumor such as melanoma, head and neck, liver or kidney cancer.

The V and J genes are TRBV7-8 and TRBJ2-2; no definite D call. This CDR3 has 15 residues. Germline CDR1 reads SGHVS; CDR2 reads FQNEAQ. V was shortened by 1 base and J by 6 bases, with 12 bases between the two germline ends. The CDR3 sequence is CASSLESFRSGELFF. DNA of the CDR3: TGTGCCAGCAGCTTAGAGTCCTTTCGTTCCGGGGAGCTGTTTTTT.

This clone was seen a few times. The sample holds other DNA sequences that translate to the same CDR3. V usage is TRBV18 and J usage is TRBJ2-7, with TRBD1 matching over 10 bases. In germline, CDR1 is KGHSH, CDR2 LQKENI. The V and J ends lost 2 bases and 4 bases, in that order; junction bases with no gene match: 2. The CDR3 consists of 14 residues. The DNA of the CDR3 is TGTGCCAGCTCACCAAGGACAGGGGGTTACGAGCAGTACTTC. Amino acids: CASSPRTGGYEQYF.

The CDR3 is CASSEARGSSAEQFF. The CDR3 DNA sequence: TGTGCCAGCAGTGAAGCGCGGGGGTCCAGCGCTGAGCAGTTCTTC. The chain links TRBV2 to TRBJ2-1; TRBD2 aligns across 7 bases. Germline V gives CDR1 SNHLY, CDR2 FYNNEI. CDR3 length: 15 residues. V lost 0 bases, J lost 9 bases, and 8 bases stayed unmatched.

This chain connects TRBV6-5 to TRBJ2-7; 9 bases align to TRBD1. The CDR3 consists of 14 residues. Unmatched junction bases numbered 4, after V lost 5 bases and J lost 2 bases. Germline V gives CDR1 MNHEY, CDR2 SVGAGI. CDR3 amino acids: CASSRTGAPYEQYF. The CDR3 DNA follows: TGTGCCAGCAGTCGGACAGGGGCACCCTACGAGCAGTACTTC.

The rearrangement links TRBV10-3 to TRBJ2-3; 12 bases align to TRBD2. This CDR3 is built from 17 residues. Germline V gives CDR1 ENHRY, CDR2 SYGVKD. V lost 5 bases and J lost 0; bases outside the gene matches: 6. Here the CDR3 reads CAISLGLAGTSTDTQYF. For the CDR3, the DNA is TGTGCCATCAGTCTCGGACTAGCGGGGACCAGCACAGATACGCAGTATTTT.

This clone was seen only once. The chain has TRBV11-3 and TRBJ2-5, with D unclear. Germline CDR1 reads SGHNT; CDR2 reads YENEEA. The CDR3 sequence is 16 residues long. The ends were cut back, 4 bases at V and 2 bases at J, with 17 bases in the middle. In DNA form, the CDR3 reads TGTGCCAGCAGCTCCCCCCCCGCTATGGGACAAGAGACCCAGTACTTC. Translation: CASSSPPAMGQETQYF.

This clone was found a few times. CDR3: CATSRAGSGKNIQYF. The DNA of the CDR3 is TGTGCCACCAGCAGAGCAGGGTCTGGCAAAAACATTCAGTACTTC. This rearrangement joins TRBV15 to TRBJ2-4, with D perhaps matching TRBD1 (5 bases). The CDR3 totals 15 residues. Germline CDR1 and CDR2: LNHNV and YYDKDF (reference sequence). V lost 1 base and J 3 bases, leaving 10 bases between the germline ends.

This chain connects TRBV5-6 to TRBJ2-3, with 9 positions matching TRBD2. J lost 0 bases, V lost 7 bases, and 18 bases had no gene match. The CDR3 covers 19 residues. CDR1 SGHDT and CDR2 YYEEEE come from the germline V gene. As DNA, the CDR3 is TGTGCCAGCGGCCTTATAGTAGCGGGGGCCCTCACTAGCACAGATACGCAGTATTTT. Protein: CASGLIVAGALTSTDTQYF.

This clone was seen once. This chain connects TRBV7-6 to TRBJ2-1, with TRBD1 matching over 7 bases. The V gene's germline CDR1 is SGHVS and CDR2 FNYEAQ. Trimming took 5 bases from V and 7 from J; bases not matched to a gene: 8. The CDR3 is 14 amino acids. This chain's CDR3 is CASSPTGARNEQFF. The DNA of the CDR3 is TGTGCCAGCAGCCCTACAGGGGCAAGGAATGAGCAGTTCTTC.

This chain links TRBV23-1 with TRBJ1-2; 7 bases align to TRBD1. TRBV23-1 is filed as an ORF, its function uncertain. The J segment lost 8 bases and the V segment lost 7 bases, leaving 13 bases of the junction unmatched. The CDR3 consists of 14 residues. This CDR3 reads CASNQGKGARGYTF. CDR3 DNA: TGCGCCAGCAACCAGGGTAAGGGGGCAAGGGGCTACACCTTC.

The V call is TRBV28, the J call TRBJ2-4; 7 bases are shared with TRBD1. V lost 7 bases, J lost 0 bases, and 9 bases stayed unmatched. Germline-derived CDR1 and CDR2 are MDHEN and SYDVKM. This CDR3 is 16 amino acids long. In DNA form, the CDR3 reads TGTGCCAGCACCCTTCGCCAGGGGGTAGCCAAAAACATTCAGTACTTC. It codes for CASTLRQGVAKNIQYF.

The CDR3 sequence is CASSRGRRGGGRDTQYF. Here the CDR3 DNA reads TGTGCCAGCAGCAGAGGGAGAAGGGGGGGCGGCAGAGATACGCAGTATTTT. V usage is TRBV7-2 and J usage is TRBJ2-3; maybe TRBD2 (7 bases). V was cut by 5 bases and J by 5 bases, with 23 bases left in between. This CDR3 has 17 amino acids. Looked up from germline, CDR1 is SGHTA and CDR2 is FQGNSA.

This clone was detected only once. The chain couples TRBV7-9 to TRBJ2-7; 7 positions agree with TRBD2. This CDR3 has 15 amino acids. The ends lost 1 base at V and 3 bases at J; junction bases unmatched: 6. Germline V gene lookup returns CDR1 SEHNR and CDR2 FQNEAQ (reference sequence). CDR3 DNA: TGTGCCAGCAGCTTAGGCGGGCGGGAGAACTACGAGCAGTACTTC. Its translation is CASSLGGRENYEQYF. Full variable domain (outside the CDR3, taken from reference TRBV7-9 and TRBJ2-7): DTGVSQNPRHKITKRGQNVTFRCDPISEHNRLYWYRQTLGQGPEFLTYFQNEAQLEKSRLLSDRFSAERPKGSFSTLEIQRTEQGDSAMYLCASSLGGRENYEQYFGPGTRLTVT.

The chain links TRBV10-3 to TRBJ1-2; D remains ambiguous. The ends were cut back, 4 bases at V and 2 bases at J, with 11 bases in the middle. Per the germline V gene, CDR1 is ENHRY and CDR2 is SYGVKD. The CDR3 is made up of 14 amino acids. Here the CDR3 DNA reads TGTGCCATCAGTGCTGACGGTCTAAACTATGGCTACACCTTC. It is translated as CAISADGLNYGYTF.

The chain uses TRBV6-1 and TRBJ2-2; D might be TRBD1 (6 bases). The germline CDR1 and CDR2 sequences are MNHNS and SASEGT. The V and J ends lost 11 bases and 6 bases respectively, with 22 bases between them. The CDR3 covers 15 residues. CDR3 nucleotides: TGTGCCGGACTTTCAGGGGAAGTCCGACCCGGGGAGCTGTTTTTT. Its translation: CAGLSGEVRPGELFF.

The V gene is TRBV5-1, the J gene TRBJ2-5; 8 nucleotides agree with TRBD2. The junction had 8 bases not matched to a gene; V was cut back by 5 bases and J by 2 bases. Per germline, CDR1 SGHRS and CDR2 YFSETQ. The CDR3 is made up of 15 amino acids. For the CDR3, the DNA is TGCGCCAGCAGTCAACCGACTAGCGCACAAGAGACCCAGTACTTC. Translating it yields CASSQPTSAQETQYF.

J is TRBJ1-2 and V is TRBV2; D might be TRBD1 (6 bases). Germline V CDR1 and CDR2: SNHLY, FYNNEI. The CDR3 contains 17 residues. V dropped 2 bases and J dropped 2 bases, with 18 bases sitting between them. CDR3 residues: CASSETPPSQGNYGYTF. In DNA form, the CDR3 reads TGTGCCAGCAGTGAAACACCCCCCTCTCAGGGGAACTATGGCTACACCTTC.